These 2 T cell receptor beta chains came from one sample sequenced in a study of T cells in Graves' hyperthyroidism and ophthalmopathy. Researchers took RNA transcripts and amplified the TCR beta CDR3 regions from them. HTBI primers drove first-round RT-PCR of the TCR CDR3. TCRdb re-called the multiplex PCR reads with MiXCR, one entry per CDR3 protein. The sample has 250,000 to 400,000 distinct CDR3 sequences; about an eighth are singletons. Sample: blood. These TCRs come from a woman between 40 and 55 years old with Graves' ophthalmopathy.

This clonotype was recorded at least ten times. This chain links TRBV29-1 with TRBJ1-1; D call uncertain. The V and J ends lost 3 bases and 1 base respectively, with 9 bases between them. Germline lookup yields CDR1 SQVTM and CDR2 ANQGSEA. CDR3 size: 13 residues. CDR3 in DNA: TGCAGCGTTGATCTGTCCAAGAACACTGAAGCTTTCTTT. Residues: CSVDLSKNTEAFF.

This clonotype was counted ten times or more. The V and J genes are TRBV7-9 and TRBJ2-1; D assignment may be TRBD1 or TRBD2 (5 bases each). CDR1 and CDR2 (germline): SEHNR, FQNEAQ (reference sequence). V was trimmed by 5 bases and J by 10 bases, leaving 9 bases between them. The CDR3 is made up of 11 amino acids. The CDR3 DNA reads TGTGCCAGCAGCCCCTGGGACGAGCAGTTCTTC. This gives the protein CASSPWDEQFF.